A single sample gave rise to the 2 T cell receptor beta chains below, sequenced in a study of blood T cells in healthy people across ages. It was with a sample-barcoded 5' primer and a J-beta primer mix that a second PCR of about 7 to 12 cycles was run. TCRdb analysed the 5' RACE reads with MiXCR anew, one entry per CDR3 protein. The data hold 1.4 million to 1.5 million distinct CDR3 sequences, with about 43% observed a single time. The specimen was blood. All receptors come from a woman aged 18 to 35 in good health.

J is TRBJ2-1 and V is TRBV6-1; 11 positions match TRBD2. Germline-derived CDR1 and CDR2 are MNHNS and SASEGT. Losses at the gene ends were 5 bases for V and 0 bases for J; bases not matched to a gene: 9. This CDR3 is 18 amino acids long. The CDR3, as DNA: TGTGCCAGCAGTCCCCTTAGCGGGGGGGCCTCCTCCTACAATGAGCAGTTCTTC. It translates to CASSPLSGGASSYNEQFF.

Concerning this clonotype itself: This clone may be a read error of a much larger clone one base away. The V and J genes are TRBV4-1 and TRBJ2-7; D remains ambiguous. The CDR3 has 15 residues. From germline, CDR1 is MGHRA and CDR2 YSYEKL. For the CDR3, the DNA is TGCGCCTGCAGCCAAGGTGGAGAGAGCTCCTACGAGCAGTACTTC. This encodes CACSQGGESSYEQYF.